Given below is one TCR beta chain in context. The antigen remains unidentified. The sample is drawn from a study of cytomegalovirus exposure and HLA in healthy donors. Per germline, CDR1 SGHAT and CDR2 FQNNGV. V gave up 5 bases and J gave up 6 bases; unmatched junction bases: 3. The CDR3 runs to 14 residues. PCR amplification relied on 60 Vbeta primers (plus 13 Jbeta primers). Assay used: immunoSEQ multiplex PCR; TCRdb lists only in-frame clones, some missing. The table includes about 160,000 clones, 70% to 80% detected once. Study-wide findings and caveats: In an earlier analysis, in some 500 donors, most V segments appeared productive either ~90% or ~30% of the time.

Sequencing input: PBMCs. The receptor was isolated from a middle-aged man in good health and CMV-seronegative. The chain joins TRBV11-2 to TRBJ2-1; 11 nucleotides line up with TRBD2. The chain's CDR3 is CASSQGLAGNEQFF. CDR3 bases: TGTGCCAGCAGCCAAGGACTAGCGGGCAATGAGCAGTTCTTC.